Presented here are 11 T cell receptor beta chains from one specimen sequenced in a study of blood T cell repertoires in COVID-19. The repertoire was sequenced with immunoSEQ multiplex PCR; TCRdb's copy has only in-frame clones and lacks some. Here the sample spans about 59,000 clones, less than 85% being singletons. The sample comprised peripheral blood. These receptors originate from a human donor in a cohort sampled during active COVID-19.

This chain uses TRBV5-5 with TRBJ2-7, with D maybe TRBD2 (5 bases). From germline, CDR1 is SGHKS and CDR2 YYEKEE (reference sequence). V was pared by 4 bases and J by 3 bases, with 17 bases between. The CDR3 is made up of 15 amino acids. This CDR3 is CASSPWLGDDYEQYF. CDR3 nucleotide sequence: TGTGCCAGCAGCCCTTGGCTGGGAGATGACTACGAGCAGTACTTC.

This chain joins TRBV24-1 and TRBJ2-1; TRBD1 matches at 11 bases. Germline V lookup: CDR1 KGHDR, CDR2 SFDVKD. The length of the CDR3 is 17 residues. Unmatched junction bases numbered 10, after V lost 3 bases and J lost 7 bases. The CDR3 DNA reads TGTGCCACCAGTGATAGGGACAGGGGGGTCTTAGTGAATGAGCAGTTCTTC. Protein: CATSDRDRGVLVNEQFF.

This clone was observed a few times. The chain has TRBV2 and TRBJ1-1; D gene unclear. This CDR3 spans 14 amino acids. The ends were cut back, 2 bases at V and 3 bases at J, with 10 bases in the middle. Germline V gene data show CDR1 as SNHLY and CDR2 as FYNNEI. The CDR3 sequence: CASSEIGGYTEAFF. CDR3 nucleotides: TGTGCCAGCAGTGAAATTGGCGGGTACACTGAAGCTTTCTTT. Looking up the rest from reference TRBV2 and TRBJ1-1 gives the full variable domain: EPEVTQTPSHQVTQMGQEVILRCVPISNHLYFYWYRQILGQKVEFLVSFYNNEISEKSEIFDDQFSVERPDGSNFTLKIRSTKLEDSAMYFCASSEIGGYTEAFFGQGTRLTVV.

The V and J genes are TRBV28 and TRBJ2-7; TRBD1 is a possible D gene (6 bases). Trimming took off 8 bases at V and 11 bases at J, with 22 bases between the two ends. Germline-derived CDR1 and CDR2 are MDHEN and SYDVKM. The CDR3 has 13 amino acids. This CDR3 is CASVRGRDGEEYF. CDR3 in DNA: TGTGCCAGCGTCAGGGGCCGGGACGGAGAAGAGTACTTC.

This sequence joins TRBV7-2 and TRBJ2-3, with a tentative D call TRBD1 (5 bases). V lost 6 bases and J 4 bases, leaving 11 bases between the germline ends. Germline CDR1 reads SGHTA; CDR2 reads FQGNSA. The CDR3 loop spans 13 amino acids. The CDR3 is CASSPTGPDTQYF. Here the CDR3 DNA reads TGTGCCAGCAGTCCTACAGGTCCAGATACGCAGTATTTT.

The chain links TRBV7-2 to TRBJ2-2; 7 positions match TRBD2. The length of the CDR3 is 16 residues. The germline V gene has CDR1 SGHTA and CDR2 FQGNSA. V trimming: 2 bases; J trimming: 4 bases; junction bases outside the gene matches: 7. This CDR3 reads CASSLSWGGGTGELFF. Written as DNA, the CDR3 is TGTGCCAGCAGCTTAAGTTGGGGGGGTGGCACCGGGGAGCTGTTTTTT.

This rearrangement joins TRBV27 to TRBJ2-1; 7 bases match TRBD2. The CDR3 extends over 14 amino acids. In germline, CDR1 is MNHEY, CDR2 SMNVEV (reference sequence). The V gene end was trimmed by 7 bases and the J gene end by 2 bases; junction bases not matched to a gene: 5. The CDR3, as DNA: TGTGCCAGCAACCCACTAGCGCCCTACAATGAGCAGTTCTTC. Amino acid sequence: CASNPLAPYNEQFF.

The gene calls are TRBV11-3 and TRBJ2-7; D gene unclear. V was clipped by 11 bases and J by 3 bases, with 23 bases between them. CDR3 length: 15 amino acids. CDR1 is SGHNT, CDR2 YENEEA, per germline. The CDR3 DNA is TGTGCCGGTTTCCCCTTAGCCGTAACTTTCTACGAGCAGTACTTC. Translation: CAGFPLAVTFYEQYF.

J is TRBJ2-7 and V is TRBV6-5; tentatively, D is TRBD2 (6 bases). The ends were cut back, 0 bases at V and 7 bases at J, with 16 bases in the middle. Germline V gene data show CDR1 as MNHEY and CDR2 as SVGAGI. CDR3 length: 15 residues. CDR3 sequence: CASSYSEYGAGEQYF. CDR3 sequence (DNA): TGTGCCAGCAGTTACTCGGAGTATGGGGCGGGGGAGCAGTACTTC.

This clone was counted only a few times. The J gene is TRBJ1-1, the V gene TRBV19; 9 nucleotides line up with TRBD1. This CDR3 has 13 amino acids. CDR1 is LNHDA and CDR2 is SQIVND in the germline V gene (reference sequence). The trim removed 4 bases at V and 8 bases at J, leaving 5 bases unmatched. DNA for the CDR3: TGTGCCAGTAGTACCGTCGGACAGGGGGAAGCTTTCTTT. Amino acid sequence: CASSTVGQGEAFF.

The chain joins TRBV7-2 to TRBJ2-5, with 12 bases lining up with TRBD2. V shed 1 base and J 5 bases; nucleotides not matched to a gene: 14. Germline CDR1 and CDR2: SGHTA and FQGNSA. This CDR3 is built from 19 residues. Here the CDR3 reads CASSLEGLAGGGMGETQYF. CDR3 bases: TGTGCCAGCAGCTTAGAGGGACTAGCGGGTGGGGGAATGGGGGAGACCCAGTACTTC. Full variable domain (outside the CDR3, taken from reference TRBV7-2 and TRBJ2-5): GAGVSQSPSNKVTEKGKDVELRCDPISGHTALYWYRQSLGQGLEFLIYFQGNSAPDKSGLPSDRFSAERTGGSVSTLTIQRTQQEDSAVYLCASSLEGLAGGGMGETQYFGPGTRLLVL.